What follows are 2 T cell receptor beta chains derived from one specimen sequenced in a study of shared clonotypes between healthy human individuals (dated by TCRdb to the early 2020s). CD8 naive samples consisted of CD45RO-negative cells that were positively selected for CCR7, yielding a CD45RA+CCR7+ population without TemRA cells. The library was produced with the immunoSEQ multiplex PCR assay. TCRdb retrieved this table from immuneACCESS and kept in-frame rearrangements only. Not all clones are present; in checked studies, unresolved V genes account for under half, and no reason is known for the remainder. The sample table shows roughly 2,000,000 clones, and around 96% are seen once. The ten most abundant clones make up roughly 1.2% of the sample. Source material: naive CD8+ T cells sorted from blood. The cell subset or site label on this specimen signifies: CD45RA+CCR7+. Receptors originate from a man between 18 and 29 years old in good health.

The chain recombines TRBV13 with TRBJ2-7, with 7 bases identical to TRBD2. The CDR3 spans 12 residues. CDR1 is PRHDT, CDR2 FYEKMQ, per germline (reference sequence). Trimming cost V 5 bases and J 5 bases; bases outside gene matches: 3. The CDR3 protein is CASSPRGDEQYF. CDR3 nucleotide sequence: TGTGCCAGCAGCCCTCGGGGGGACGAGCAGTACTTC.

The rearrangement links TRBV13 to TRBJ2-7; D gene unclear. This CDR3 is 11 amino acids long. V dropped 5 bases and J dropped 3 bases, with 5 bases sitting between them. Per the germline V gene, CDR1 is PRHDT and CDR2 is FYEKMQ (reference sequence). The CDR3 protein is CASSGFYEQYF. For the CDR3, the DNA is TGTGCCAGCAGCGGATTCTACGAGCAGTACTTC.